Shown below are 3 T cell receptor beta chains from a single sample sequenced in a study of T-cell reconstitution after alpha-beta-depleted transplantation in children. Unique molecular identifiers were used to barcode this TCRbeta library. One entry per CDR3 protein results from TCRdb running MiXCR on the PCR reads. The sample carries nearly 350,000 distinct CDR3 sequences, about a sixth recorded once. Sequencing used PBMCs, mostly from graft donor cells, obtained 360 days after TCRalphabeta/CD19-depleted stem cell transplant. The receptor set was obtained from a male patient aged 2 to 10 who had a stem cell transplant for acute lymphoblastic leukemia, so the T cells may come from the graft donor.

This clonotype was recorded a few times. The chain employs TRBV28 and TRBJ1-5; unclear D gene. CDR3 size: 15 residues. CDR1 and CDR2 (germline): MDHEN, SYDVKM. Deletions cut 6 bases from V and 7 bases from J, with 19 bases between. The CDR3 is CASRFQTNGGQPQHF. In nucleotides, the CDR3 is TGTGCCAGCAGGTTCCAAACGAACGGCGGCCAGCCCCAGCATTTT.

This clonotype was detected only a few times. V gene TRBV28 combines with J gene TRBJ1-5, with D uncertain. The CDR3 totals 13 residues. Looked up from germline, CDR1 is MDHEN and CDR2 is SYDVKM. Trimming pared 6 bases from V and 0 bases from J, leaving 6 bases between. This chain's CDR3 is CASSSYSNQPQHF. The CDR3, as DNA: TGTGCCAGCAGCTCTTATAGCAATCAGCCCCAGCATTTT.

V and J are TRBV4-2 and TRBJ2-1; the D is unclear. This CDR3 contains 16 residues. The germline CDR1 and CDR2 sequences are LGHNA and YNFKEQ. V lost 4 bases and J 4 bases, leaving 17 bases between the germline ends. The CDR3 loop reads CASSLFVRSPYNEQFF. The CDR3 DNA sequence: TGTGCCAGCAGCCTATTTGTCAGGTCCCCGTACAATGAGCAGTTCTTC.